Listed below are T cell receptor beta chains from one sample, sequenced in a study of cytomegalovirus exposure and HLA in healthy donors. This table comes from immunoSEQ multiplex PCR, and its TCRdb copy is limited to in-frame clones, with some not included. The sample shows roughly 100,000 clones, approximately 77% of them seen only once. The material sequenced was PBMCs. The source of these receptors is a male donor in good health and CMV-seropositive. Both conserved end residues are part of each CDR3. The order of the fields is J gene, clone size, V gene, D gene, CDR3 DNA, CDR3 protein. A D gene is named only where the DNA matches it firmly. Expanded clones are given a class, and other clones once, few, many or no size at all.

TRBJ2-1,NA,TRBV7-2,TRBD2,TGTGCCAGCAGCTTAGTAGCGGGAGTAGGTGGTGAGCAGTTCTTC,CASSLVAGVGGEQFF
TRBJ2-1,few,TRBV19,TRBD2,TGTGCCAGTAGTATAGGGGGGAGGGGAGACAATGAGCAGTTCTTC,CASSIGGRGDNEQFF
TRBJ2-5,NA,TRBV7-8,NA,TGTGCCAGCAGCCCCGGTAGGACAATGTACCAAGAGACCCAGTACTTC,CASSPGRTMYQETQYF
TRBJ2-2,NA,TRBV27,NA,TGTGCCACCAGGGTAACTAGCTCAGCCGGGGAGCTGTTTTTT,CATRVTSSAGELFF
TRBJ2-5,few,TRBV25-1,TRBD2,TGTGCCAGCAGTCCCCCCGCGGGAGGGTATGAGACCCAGTACTTC,CASSPPAGGYETQYF
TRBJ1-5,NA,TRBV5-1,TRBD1,TGCGCCAGCAGCCGGGGGACAGATAGCAATCAGCCCCAGCATTTT,CASSRGTDSNQPQHF
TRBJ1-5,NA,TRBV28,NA,TGTGCCAGCAGTTTGTTTCCTGTTAGTCCTCAGCCCCAGCATTTT,CASSLFPVSPQPQHF
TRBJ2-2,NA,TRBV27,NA,TGTGCCAGCAGTTTATATGGGGTCGGGGAAACCGGGGAGCTGTTTTTT,CASSLYGVGETGELFF
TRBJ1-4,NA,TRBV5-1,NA,TGCGCCAGCAGCCGGACAGAGAAAAATGAAAAACTGTTTTTT,CASSRTEKNEKLFF
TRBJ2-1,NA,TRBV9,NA,TGTGCCAGCAGCGTAGGTTCTTGGGGGGTCTCCTACAATGAGCAGTTCTTC,CASSVGSWGVSYNEQFF
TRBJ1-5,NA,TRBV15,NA,TGTGCCACCAGCAGGAAACCAGATAGCAATCAGCCCCAGCATTTT,CATSRKPDSNQPQHF
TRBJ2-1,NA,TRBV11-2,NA,TGTGCCAGCAGCTTAGCTAGCTGGACTGAGCAGTTCTTC,CASSLASWTEQFF
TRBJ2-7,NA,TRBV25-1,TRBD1,TGTGCCAGCTTAAAGGCAGGGGGCTCCTACGAGCAGTACTTC,CASLKAGGSYEQYF
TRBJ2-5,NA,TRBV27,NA,TGTGCCAGCAGTTTCTATAAGGGAGTAAGGGAGACCCAGTACTTC,CASSFYKGVRETQYF
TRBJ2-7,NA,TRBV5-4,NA,TGTGCCAGCAGCTTTGGGTCCCTCGGGAGAGCCGACGAGCAGTACTTC,CASSFGSLGRADEQYF
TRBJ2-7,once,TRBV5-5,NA,TGTGCCAGCAGCGGAGGGACAGCTTACGAGCAGTACTTC,CASSGGTAYEQYF
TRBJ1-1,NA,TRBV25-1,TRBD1,TGTGCCAGCAGTGATTTCCATGAAGGACAGGCTGAAGCTTTCTTT,CASSDFHEGQAEAFF
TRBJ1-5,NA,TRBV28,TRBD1,TGTGCCAGCAGGACCTTACAGGGGTCCCTCGTCCCTAATCAGCCCCAGCATTTT,CASRTLQGSLVPNQPQHF
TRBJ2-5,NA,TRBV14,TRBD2,TGTGCCAGCAGCAGGCGATTAGCGGGAGAAGAGACCCAGTACTTC,CASSRRLAGEETQYF
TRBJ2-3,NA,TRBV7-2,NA,TGTGCCAGCAGCCCGGGACACGAGACGGATACGCAGTATTTT,CASSPGHETDTQYF
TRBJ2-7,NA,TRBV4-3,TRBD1,TGCGCCAGCAGCCGAGGACAGGGTCGAGGCTACGAGCAGTACTTC,CASSRGQGRGYEQYF
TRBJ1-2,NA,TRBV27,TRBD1,TGTGCCAGCAGTAATCGCCCGGGACAGGGGGCTCATGGCTACACCTTC,CASSNRPGQGAHGYTF
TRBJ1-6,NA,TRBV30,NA,TGTGCCTGGAGTTCCCTACGAACAGGATACTTGGGCTCACCCCTCCACTTT,CAWSSLRTGYLGSPLHF
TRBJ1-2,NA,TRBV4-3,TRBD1,TGCGCCAGCAGCCCTACCCCCCGGGACAGCTCTAACTATGGCTACACCTTC,CASSPTPRDSSNYGYTF
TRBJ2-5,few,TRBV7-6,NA,TGTGCCAGCAGCTTTCTTTCAGAGACCCAGTACTTC,CASSFLSETQYF
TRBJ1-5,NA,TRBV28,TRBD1,TGTGCCAGCAGACCCGGACAGGGGGGAAATCAGCCCCAGCATTTT,CASRPGQGGNQPQHF
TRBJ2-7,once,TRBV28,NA,TGTGCCAGCAGTCCCTCGACAAGCTGGACCTACGAGCAGTACTTC,CASSPSTSWTYEQYF
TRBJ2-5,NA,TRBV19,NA,TGTGCCAGTAGTACCGCAGGGGAACTATACCAAGAGACCCAGTACTTC,CASSTAGELYQETQYF
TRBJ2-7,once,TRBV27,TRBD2,TGTGCCAGCAGTTTAAAGACTAGCGGCTCCTACGAGCAGTACTTC,CASSLKTSGSYEQYF
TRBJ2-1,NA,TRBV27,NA,TGTGCCAGCAGTTTGCGGACTACTGATAACTACAATGAGCAGTTCTTC,CASSLRTTDNYNEQFF
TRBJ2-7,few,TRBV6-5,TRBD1,TGTGCCAGCAGTCGACAGGGCCCCTACGAGCAGTACTTC,CASSRQGPYEQYF
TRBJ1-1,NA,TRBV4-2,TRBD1,TGTGCCAGCAGCCAGGGGACAGGCCCCCTGAACACTGAAGCTTTCTTT,CASSQGTGPLNTEAFF
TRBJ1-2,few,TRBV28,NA,TGTGCCAGCAGTTTCGGGGCGGGGGGCTACACCTTC,CASSFGAGGYTF
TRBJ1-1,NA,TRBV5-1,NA,TGCGCCAGCGGACCACAGGGTCTATCGGGTGAAGCTTTCTTT,CASGPQGLSGEAFF
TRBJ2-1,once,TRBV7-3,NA,TGTGCCAGCAGCTTAGCGGGTCATAACAATGAGCAGTTCTTC,CASSLAGHNNEQFF
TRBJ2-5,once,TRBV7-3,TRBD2,TGTGCCAGCAGCTTAAGACGAATAGCGGGGCAAGAGACCCAGTACTTC,CASSLRRIAGQETQYF
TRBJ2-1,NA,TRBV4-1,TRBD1,TGCGCCAGCAGCCACTCCCAGGGGGCGAATGAGCAGTTCTTC,CASSHSQGANEQFF
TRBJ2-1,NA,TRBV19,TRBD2,TGTGCCAGTAGGGGACTAGCAAGGAACAATGAGCAGTTCTTC,CASRGLARNNEQFF
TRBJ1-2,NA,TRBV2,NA,TGTGCCAGCAGTTTTTCAGGGATATCGGATGGCTACACCTTC,CASSFSGISDGYTF
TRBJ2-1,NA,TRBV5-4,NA,TGTGCCAGCAGCCGAAGTCGGAGATCAAACTCCTACAATGAGCAGTTCTTC,CASSRSRRSNSYNEQFF
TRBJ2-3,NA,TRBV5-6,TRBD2,TGTGCCAGCAGCTTAGGGAGTAGCGGGAGCACAGATACGCAGTATTTT,CASSLGSSGSTDTQYF
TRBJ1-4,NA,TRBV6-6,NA,TGTGCCATCCGCCAGAGGGGGATAATTGAAAAACTGTTTTTT,CAIRQRGIIEKLFF
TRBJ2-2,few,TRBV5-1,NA,TGCGCCAGCAGCTCATCTAGTCGTGACACCGGGGAGCTGTTTTTT,CASSSSSRDTGELFF
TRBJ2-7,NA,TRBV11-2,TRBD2,TGTGCCAGCAGCTTAGGCCTAGCGGGATACGAGCAGTACTTC,CASSLGLAGYEQYF